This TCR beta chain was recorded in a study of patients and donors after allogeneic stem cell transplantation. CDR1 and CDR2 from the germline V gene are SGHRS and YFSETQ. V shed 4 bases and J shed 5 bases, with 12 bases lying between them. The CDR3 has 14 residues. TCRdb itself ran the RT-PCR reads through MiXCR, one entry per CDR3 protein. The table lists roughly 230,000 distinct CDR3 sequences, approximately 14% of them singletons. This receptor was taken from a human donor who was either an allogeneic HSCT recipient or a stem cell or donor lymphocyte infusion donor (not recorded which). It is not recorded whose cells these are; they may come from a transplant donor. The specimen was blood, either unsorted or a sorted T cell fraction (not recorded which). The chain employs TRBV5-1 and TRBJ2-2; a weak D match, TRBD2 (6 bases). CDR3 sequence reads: CASSLALSTGELFF. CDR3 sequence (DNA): TGCGCCAGCAGCCTAGCGTTAAGTACCGGGGAGCTGTTTTTT.